These 21 T cell receptor beta chains originate from one sample sequenced in a study of CD8+CD57+ T cells in acquired aplastic anemia listed by TCRdb under 2018. The sequencer was an Illumina HiSeq 2000. Genomic DNA served as template for TCR beta VDJ combination and CDR3 sequence profiling. TCRdb trimmed public reads at Q25 via fastp, called clones via MiXCR and kept in-frame beta chains. Entries that share a CDR3 protein sequence are merged under the most common genes and DNA. In all, the sample holds 100,000 to 150,000 distinct CDR3 sequences, and 50% to 70% of those were seen once. 29% of the sample belongs to the ten largest clones. Expansion of CD8+CD57+ cells had been shown by flow cytometry in the patients chosen for sequencing. What was sequenced was sorted CD4+, CD8+, or CD8+CD57+ T cells (not recorded which) from PBMCs. The source is a human donor with aplastic anemia.

This chain connects TRBV20-1 to TRBJ2-1; 9 bases are a match to TRBD2. CDR1 is DFQATT, CDR2 SNEGSKA, per germline (reference sequence). The ends lost 5 bases at V and 5 bases at J; junction bases unmatched: 4. This CDR3 has 13 amino acids. CDR3 residues: CSALGLAHNEQFF. The CDR3 DNA is TGCAGTGCTTTGGGACTAGCACACAATGAGCAGTTCTTC.

The genes are TRBV6-1 and TRBJ1-2; D remains ambiguous. Germline V gene sequence: CDR1 MNHNS, CDR2 SASEGT. V dropped 2 bases and J dropped 5 bases, with 3 bases sitting between them. The CDR3 contains 11 residues. CDR3 DNA: TGTGCCAGCAGTGAACAGTATGGCTACACCTTC. It codes for CASSEQYGYTF.

This clonotype was counted many times. The genes are TRBV29-1 and TRBJ2-1; 11 positions agree with TRBD1. Germline CDR1 and CDR2: SQVTM and ANQGSEA. V was clipped by 3 bases and J by 9 bases; unmatched bases: 4. This CDR3 spans 13 amino acids. This CDR3 is CSVDGQGAGEQFF. CDR3 DNA: TGCAGCGTTGATGGACAGGGGGCAGGTGAGCAGTTCTTC.

This clonotype has at least ten counts. The chain is built from TRBV4-3 and TRBJ2-6, with D unclear. The CDR3 is made up of 16 amino acids. Germline V CDR1 and CDR2: LGHNA, YSLEER. V was clipped by 0 bases and J by 2 bases, with 8 bases between them. CDR3 sequence: CASSQDVGTGANVLTF. CDR3 in DNA: TGCGCCAGCAGCCAAGACGTGGGGACTGGGGCCAACGTCCTGACTTTC.

This clonotype was detected only a few times. The chain combines TRBV6-2 or TRBV6-3 with TRBJ2-2; perhaps TRBD1 as D (5 bases). The germline gives CDR1 MNHEY, CDR2 SVGEGT. V gave up 2 bases and J gave up 3 bases, with 13 bases separating them. The CDR3 length is 16 residues. The CDR3 sequence: CASSYASRAYTGELFF. CDR3 nucleotides: TGTGCCAGCAGTTACGCTTCCAGGGCGTACACCGGGGAGCTGTTTTTT.

V usage is TRBV7-2 and J usage is TRBJ1-1; D not certain. CDR1 is SGHTA, CDR2 FQGNSA, per germline. Trimming took off 5 bases at V and 5 bases at J, with 9 bases between the two ends. The CDR3 totals 12 residues. This CDR3 reads CASSLRETEAFF. The CDR3 coding sequence is TGTGCCAGCAGCCTGAGGGAGACTGAAGCTTTCTTT.

V and J are TRBV19 and TRBJ1-5, with unresolved D. V lost 3 bases to trimming and J lost 3 bases, with 12 bases between them. This CDR3 is 15 amino acids long. Germline CDR1 and CDR2: LNHDA and SQIVND (reference sequence). DNA for the CDR3: TGTGCCAGTAGTATCGGAGGAACAGTCAATCAGCCCCAGCATTTT. This codes for CASSIGGTVNQPQHF.

This clonotype was detected a few times. V usage is TRBV10-3 and J usage is TRBJ2-5, with a weak D call TRBD1 (8 bases). The germline gives CDR1 ENHRY, CDR2 SYGVKD. This CDR3 contains 14 residues. V dropped 6 bases and J dropped 5 bases, with 16 bases sitting between them. The CDR3 DNA reads as TGTGCCATCAGCCAGACAGGGGAGGGGGAGACCCAGTACTTC. It is translated as CAISQTGEGETQYF.

This clonotype came up many times. The chain couples TRBV19 to TRBJ1-1; TRBD1 is a possible D gene (6 bases). The CDR3 runs to 13 residues. The germline V and J ends were trimmed by 10 bases and 3 bases, with 15 bases remaining between them. Germline V CDR1 and CDR2: LNHDA, SQIVND (reference sequence). The DNA of the CDR3 is TGTGCCACGTACAGGGCCGGGGACACTGAAGCTTTCTTT. It encodes CATYRAGDTEAFF.

V gene TRBV9 combines with J gene TRBJ2-3, with D tentatively TRBD1 or TRBD2 (6 bases each). Germline V gives CDR1 SGDLS, CDR2 YYNGEE. V lost 0 bases, J lost 2 bases, and 10 bases lay in between. This CDR3 region has 15 residues. CDR3: CASSVGGGNTDTQYF. The CDR3 nucleotides are TGTGCCAGCAGCGTAGGAGGGGGGAACACAGATACGCAGTATTTT.

This clonotype was seen only once. The junction departs from germline at one end; a sequencing error may be responsible. This chain joins TRBV15 and TRBJ1-4, with D perhaps TRBD1 (5 bases). The CDR3 consists of 16 residues. The germline CDR1 and CDR2 sequences are LNHNV and YYDKDF (reference sequence). Written as DNA, the CDR3 is TGTGCTACCAGGTTAAGCGGGGCGACAACTAATGAAAAACTGTTTTTT. It is translated as CATRLSGATTNEKLFF.

This chain uses TRBV6-1 with TRBJ2-1; 10 bases agree with TRBD2. The CDR3 extends over 14 amino acids. The germline V gene encodes CDR1 MNHNS and CDR2 SASEGT. V trimming: 5 bases; J trimming: 5 bases; junction bases outside the gene matches: 3. The CDR3 here is CASSQGLADNEQFF. The CDR3 DNA is TGTGCCAGCAGTCAAGGACTAGCGGACAATGAGCAGTTCTTC.

This clonotype was found many times. The V call is TRBV19, the J call TRBJ1-6; D perhaps matches TRBD1 (6 bases). The CDR3 is 17 residues long. Germline loops: CDR1 LNHDA, CDR2 SQIVND (reference sequence). The germline V and J ends were trimmed by 7 bases and 9 bases, with 25 bases remaining between them. CDR3 in amino acids: CASTDSPNRVVGSPLHF. In DNA form, the CDR3 reads TGTGCCAGTACCGACTCACCCAACAGGGTAGTCGGTTCACCCCTCCACTTT.

The chain carries TRBV7-9 and TRBJ1-5; a possible D gene is TRBD1 (6 bases). The CDR3 consists of 14 residues. CDR1 SEHNR and CDR2 FQNEAQ come from the germline V gene (reference sequence). Trimming left V 0 bases short and J 6 bases short, with 9 bases between. The CDR3 loop is CASSLAQGIQPQHF. The CDR3 DNA follows: TGTGCCAGCAGCTTAGCACAGGGAATTCAGCCCCAGCATTTT.

This chain joins TRBV27 and TRBJ2-3; 12 bases line up with TRBD2. Germline loops: CDR1 MNHEY, CDR2 SMNVEV (reference sequence). V shed 2 bases and J 7 bases; nucleotides not matched to a gene: 4. There are 15 residues in the CDR3. The CDR3 reads CASSLGLAGGYTQYF. The CDR3 DNA is TGTGCCAGCAGTTTAGGGCTAGCGGGGGGGTATACGCAGTATTTT.

CDR3 bases: TGTGCCAGCAGCTCACGGTCCCCTCGGGAGCAGTACTTC. It is translated as CASSSRSPREQYF. The rearrangement uses TRBV9 and TRBJ2-7, with D hard to call. The V gene's germline CDR1 is SGDLS and CDR2 YYNGEE. Trimming took off 4 bases at V and 7 bases at J, with 15 bases between the two ends. The CDR3 spans 13 residues.

The sample holds a few counts of this clonotype. The chain uses TRBV18 and TRBJ1-2, with 10 positions matching TRBD1. CDR3 length: 17 amino acids. V lost 4 bases and J lost 4; bases outside the gene matches: 12. Germline-derived CDR1 and CDR2 are KGHSH and LQKENI. The CDR3: CASSQGYRDRGIYGYTF. The CDR3 nucleotides read TGTGCCAGCTCACAAGGGTACCGGGACAGGGGAATCTATGGCTACACCTTC.

The V and J genes are TRBV5-6 and TRBJ1-2; possibly TRBD1 for D (5 bases). Trimming left V 4 bases short and J 7 bases short, with 14 bases between. CDR3 length: 13 residues. In germline, CDR1 is SGHDT, CDR2 YYEEEE. In DNA form, the CDR3 reads TGTGCCAGCAGCCAACCGGGGGGACCTGGCTACACCTTC. Amino acids: CASSQPGGPGYTF.

The genes are TRBV20-1 and TRBJ2-1; tentatively, D is TRBD2 (6 bases). Germline CDR1 and CDR2: DFQATT and SNEGSKA (reference sequence). CDR3 length equals 14 residues. CDR3 nucleotide sequence: TGCAGCCCACCTAGCGCGGGCTCCTACAATGAGCAGTTCTTC. As protein: CSPPSAGSYNEQFF.

This clonotype was found many times. The genes are TRBV7-9 and TRBJ2-7, with D possibly TRBD2 on 5 matching bases. Germline V lookup: CDR1 SEHNR, CDR2 FQNEAQ (reference sequence). The CDR3 length is 15 residues. The V end lost 3 bases, the J end lost 5 bases, and 17 bases lay between the germline ends. The CDR3 sequence is CASSLDGGARDEQYF. DNA for the CDR3: TGTGCCAGCAGCTTGGACGGCGGAGCGCGGGACGAGCAGTACTTC. Variable domain in full (rest from reference TRBV7-9 and TRBJ2-7): DTGVSQNPRHKITKRGQNVTFRCDPISEHNRLYWYRQTLGQGPEFLTYFQNEAQLEKSRLLSDRFSAERPKGSFSTLEIQRTEQGDSAMYLCASSLDGGARDEQYFGPGTRLTVT.

The chain has TRBV15 and TRBJ1-1, with a tentative D call TRBD1 (5 bases). Trimming removed 4 bases from V and 6 bases from J, with 15 bases in between. Germline V gives CDR1 LNHNV, CDR2 YYDKDF (reference sequence). CDR3 size: 14 residues. CDR3 amino acids: CATSTGGLAAEAFF. In DNA form, the CDR3 reads TGTGCCACCAGCACGGGGGGTCTTGCCGCTGAAGCTTTCTTT.